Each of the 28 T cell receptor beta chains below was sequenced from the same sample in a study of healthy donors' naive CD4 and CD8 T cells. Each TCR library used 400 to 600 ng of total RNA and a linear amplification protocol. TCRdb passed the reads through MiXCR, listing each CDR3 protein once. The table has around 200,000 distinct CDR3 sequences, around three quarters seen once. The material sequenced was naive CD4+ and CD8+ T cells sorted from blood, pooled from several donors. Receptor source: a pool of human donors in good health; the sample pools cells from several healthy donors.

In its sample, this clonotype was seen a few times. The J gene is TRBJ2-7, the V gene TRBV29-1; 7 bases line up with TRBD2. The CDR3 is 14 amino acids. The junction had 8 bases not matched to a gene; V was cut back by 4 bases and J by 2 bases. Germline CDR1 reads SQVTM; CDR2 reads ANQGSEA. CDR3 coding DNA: TGCAGCGTTGTGGTACGGGGGGATGCCTACGAGCAGTACTTC. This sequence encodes CSVVVRGDAYEQYF.

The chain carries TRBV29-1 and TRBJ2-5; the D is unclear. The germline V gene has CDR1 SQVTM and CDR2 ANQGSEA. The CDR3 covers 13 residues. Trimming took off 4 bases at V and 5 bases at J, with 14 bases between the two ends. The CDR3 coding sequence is TGCAGCGTTGTGGAAAGTTATGGGGAGACCCAGTACTTC. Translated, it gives CSVVESYGETQYF.

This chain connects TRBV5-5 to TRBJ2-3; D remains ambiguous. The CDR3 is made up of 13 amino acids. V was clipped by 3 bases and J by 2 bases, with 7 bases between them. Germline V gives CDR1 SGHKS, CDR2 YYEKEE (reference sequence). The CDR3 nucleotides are TGTGCCAGCAGCTACTGGATCACAGATACGCAGTATTTT. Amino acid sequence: CASSYWITDTQYF.

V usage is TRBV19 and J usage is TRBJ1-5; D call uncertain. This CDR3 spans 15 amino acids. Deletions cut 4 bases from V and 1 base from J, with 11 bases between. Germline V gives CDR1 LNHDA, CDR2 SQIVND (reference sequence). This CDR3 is CASSTRHVSNQPQHF. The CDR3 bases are TGTGCCAGTAGTACGCGACATGTAAGCAATCAGCCCCAGCATTTT. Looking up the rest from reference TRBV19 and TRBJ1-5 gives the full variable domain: DGGITQSPKYLFRKEGQNVTLSCEQNLNHDAMYWYRQDPGQGLRLIYYSQIVNDFQKGDIAEGYSVSREKKESFPLTVTSAQKNPTAFYLCASSTRHVSNQPQHFGDGTRLSIL.

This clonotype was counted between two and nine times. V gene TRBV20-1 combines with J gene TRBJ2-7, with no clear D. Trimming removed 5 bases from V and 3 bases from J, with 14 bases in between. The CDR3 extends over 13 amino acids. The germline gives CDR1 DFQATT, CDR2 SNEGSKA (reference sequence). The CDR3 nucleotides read TGCAGTGCTCGAGGTAGGAGTGTCTACGAGCAGTACTTC. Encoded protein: CSARGRSVYEQYF.

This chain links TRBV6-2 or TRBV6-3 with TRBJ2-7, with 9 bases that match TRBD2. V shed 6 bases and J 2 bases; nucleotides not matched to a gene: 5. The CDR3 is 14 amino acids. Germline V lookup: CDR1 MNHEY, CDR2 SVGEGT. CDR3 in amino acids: CASSLSGGAYEQYF. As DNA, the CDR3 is TGTGCCAGCAGCCTTAGCGGGGGAGCCTACGAGCAGTACTTC.

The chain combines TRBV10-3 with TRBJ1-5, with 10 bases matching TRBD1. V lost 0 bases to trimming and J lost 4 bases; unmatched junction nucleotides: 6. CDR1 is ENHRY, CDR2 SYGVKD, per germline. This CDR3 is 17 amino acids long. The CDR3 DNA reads TGTGCCATCAGTGAGTCGGACAGGGGGAGAGGGAATCAGCCCCAGCATTTT. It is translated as CAISESDRGRGNQPQHF.

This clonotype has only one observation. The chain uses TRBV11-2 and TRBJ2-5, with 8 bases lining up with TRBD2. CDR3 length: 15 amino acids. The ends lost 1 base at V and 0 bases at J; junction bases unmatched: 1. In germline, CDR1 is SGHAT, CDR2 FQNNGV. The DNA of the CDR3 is TGTGCCAGCAGCTTAGGGACTAGCTACCAAGAGACCCAGTACTTC. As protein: CASSLGTSYQETQYF.

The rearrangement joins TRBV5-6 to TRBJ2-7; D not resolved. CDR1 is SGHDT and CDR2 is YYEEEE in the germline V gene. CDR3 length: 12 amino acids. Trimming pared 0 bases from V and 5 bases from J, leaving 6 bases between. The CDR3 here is CASSLDVHEQYF. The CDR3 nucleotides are TGTGCCAGCAGCTTGGATGTCCACGAGCAGTACTTC.

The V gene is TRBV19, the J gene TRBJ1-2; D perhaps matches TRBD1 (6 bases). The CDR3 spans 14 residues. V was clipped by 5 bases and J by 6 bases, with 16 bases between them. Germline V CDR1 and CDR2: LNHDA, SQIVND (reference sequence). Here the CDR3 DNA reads TGTGCCAGTAGTTCGGACAGCACAGGAGATGGCTACACCTTC. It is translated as CASSSDSTGDGYTF.

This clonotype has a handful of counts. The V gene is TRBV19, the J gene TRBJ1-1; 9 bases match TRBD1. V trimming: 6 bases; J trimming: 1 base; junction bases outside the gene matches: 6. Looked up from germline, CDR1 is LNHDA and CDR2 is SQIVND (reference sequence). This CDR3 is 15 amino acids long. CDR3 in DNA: TGTGCCAGTAGACTCACGGGACAGGGGAACACTGAAGCTTTCTTT. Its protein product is CASRLTGQGNTEAFF.

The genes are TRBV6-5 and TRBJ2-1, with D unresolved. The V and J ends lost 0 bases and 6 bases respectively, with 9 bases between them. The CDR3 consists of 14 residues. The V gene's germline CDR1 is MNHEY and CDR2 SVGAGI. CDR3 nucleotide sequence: TGTGCCAGCAGTTACTCCCCCTCCGGCAATGAGCAGTTCTTC. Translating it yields CASSYSPSGNEQFF.

DNA for the CDR3: TGTGCCAGCGGGCTCGGGGGAATTGGGCAGCCCCAGCATTTT. It specifies CASGLGGIGQPQHF. The V and J genes are TRBV27 and TRBJ1-5, with D maybe TRBD1 (5 bases). Between the trimmed V and J ends, which lost 8 bases and 7 bases, there was a span of 18 bases. Germline CDR1 and CDR2: MNHEY and SMNVEV (reference sequence). The CDR3 runs 14 residues.

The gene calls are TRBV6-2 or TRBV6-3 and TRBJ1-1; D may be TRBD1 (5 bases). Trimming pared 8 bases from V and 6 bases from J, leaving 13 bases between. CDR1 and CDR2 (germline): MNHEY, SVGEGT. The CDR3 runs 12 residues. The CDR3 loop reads CASQGGLAEAFF. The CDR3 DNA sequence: TGTGCCAGCCAGGGTGGATTAGCTGAAGCTTTCTTT.

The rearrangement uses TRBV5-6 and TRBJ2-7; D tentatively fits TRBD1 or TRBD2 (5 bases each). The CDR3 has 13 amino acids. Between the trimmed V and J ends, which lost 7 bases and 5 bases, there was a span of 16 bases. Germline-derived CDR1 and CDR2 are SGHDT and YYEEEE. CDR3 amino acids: CASRGWGENEQYF. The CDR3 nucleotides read TGTGCCAGCCGGGGCTGGGGCGAGAACGAGCAGTACTTC.

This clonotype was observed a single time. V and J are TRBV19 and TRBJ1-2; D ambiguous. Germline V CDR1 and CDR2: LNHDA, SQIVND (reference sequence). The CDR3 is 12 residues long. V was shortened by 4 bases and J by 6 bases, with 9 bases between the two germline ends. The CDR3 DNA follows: TGTGCCAGTAGTACCCAGGAGGATGGCTACACCTTC. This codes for CASSTQEDGYTF.

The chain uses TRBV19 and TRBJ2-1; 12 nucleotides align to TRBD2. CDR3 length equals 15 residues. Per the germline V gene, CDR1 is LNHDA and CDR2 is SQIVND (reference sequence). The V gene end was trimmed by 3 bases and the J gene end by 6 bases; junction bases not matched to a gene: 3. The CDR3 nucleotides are TGTGCCAGTAGTATGGGACTAGCGGGTATCAATGAGCAGTTCTTC. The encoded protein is CASSMGLAGINEQFF.

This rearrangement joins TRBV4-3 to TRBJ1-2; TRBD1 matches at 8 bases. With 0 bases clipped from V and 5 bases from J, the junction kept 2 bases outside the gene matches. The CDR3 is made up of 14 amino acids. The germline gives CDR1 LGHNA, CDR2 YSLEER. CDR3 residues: CASSQDRGLYGYTF. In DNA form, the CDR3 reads TGCGCCAGCAGCCAAGACAGGGGGCTTTATGGCTACACCTTC.

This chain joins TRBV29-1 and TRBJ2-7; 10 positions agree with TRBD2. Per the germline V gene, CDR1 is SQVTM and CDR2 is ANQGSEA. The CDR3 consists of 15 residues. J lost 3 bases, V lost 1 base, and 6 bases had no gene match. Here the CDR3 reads CSVEGTSGDYYEQYF. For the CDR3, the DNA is TGCAGCGTTGAAGGGACTAGCGGCGATTACTACGAGCAGTACTTC.

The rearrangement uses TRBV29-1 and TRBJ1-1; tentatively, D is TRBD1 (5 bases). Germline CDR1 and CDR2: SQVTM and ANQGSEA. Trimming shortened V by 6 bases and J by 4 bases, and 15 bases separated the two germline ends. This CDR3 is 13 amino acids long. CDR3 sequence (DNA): TGCAGCGTCATGACAGTCAAAACCACTGAAGCTTTCTTT. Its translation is CSVMTVKTTEAFF.

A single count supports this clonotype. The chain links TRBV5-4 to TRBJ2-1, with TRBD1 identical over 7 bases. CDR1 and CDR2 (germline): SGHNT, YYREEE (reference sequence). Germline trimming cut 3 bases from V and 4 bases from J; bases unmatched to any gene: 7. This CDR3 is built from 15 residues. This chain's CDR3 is CASSSRQGGYNEQFF. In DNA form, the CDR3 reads TGTGCCAGCAGCTCTCGACAGGGTGGGTACAATGAGCAGTTCTTC.

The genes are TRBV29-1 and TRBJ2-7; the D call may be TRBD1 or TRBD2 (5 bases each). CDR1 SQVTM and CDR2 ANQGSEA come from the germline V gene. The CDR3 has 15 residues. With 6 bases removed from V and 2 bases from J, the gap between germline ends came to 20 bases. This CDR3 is CSVRDPKVVPYEQYF. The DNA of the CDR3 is TGCAGCGTCCGGGACCCTAAAGTAGTCCCCTACGAGCAGTACTTC.

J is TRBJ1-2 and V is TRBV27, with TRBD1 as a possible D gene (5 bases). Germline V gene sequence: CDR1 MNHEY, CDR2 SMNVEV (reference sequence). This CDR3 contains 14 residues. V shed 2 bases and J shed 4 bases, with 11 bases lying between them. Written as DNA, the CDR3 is TGTGCCAGCAGTTTAGGGGGAGCGGGCTATGGCTACACCTTC. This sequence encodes CASSLGGAGYGYTF.

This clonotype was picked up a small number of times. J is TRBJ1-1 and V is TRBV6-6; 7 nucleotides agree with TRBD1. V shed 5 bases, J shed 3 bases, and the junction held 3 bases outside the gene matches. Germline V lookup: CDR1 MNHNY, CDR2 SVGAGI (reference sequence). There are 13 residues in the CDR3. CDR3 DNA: TGTGCCAGCAGTCCACAGGGGTACACTGAAGCTTTCTTT. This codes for CASSPQGYTEAFF.

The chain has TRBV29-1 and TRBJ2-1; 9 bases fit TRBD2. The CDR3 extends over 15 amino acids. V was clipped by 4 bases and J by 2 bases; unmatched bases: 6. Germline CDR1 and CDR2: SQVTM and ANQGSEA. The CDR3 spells CSVVPSGRPYNEQFF. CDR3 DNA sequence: TGCAGCGTTGTGCCCAGCGGGAGGCCCTACAATGAGCAGTTCTTC.

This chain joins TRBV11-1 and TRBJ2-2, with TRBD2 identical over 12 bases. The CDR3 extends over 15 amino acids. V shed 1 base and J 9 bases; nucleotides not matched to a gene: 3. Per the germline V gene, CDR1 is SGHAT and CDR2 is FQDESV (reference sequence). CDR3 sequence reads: CASSLGGTSGRELFF. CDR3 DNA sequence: TGTGCCAGCAGCTTAGGCGGGACTAGCGGGCGGGAGCTGTTTTTT.

In nucleotides, the CDR3 is TGTGCCAGCAGCTGGGGGAGTAATGAAAAACTGTTTTTT. Encoded protein: CASSWGSNEKLFF. The gene calls are TRBV5-4 and TRBJ1-4; TRBD1 might be the D (5 bases). CDR3 length: 13 amino acids. Germline V gene lookup returns CDR1 SGHNT and CDR2 YYREEE (reference sequence). The V end lost 3 bases, the J end lost 4 bases, and 7 bases lay between the germline ends.

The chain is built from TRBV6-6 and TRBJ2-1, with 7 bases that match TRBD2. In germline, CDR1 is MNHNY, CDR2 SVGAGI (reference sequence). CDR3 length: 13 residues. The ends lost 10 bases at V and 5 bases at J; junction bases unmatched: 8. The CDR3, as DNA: TGTGCCACCACGCTAGCGGCCCACAATGAGCAGTTCTTC. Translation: CATTLAAHNEQFF.